Listed below are T cell receptor beta chains from one sample, sequenced in a study of blood T cells in healthy people across ages. TCRdb redid the calling of the 5' RACE reads with MiXCR, one entry per CDR3 protein. This sample has about 1.6 million distinct CDR3 sequences, with 34% found just once. Sequenced input: blood. These receptors all come from a woman aged 25 to 45 in good health. Each CDR3 is given with its conserved first and last residue. A D gene is named only where the DNA matches it firmly. Clone size is stated in some rows and not others, as once, few, many or a class when expanded.

>NA|TRBJ2-7|TRBD1|TRBV27
CASTLGQAPHEQYF
TGTGCCAGCACTCTGGGACAGGCCCCCCACGAGCAGTACTTC
>NA|TRBJ2-3|TRBD1|TRBV10-3
CAISAPGDSLTDTQYF
TGTGCCATCAGTGCACCAGGGGACAGCCTCACAGATACGCAGTATTTT
>NA|TRBJ2-6|TRBD1|TRBV20-1
CSAPGTGDGANVLTF
TGCAGTGCCCCTGGGACAGGGGATGGGGCCAACGTCCTGACTTTC
>few|TRBJ2-7|NA|TRBV20-1
CSARSGVISYEQYF
TGCAGTGCTAGATCCGGGGTGATCTCCTACGAGCAGTACTTC
>NA|TRBJ2-7|TRBD2|TRBV20-1
CSARDSLAGAKQYF
TGCAGTGCTAGAGATTCACTAGCGGGAGCAAAGCAGTACTTC
>NA|TRBJ2-4|NA|TRBV5-8
CASSLGIKNIQYF
TGTGCCAGCAGCTTGGGAATAAAAAACATTCAGTACTTC
>few|TRBJ2-3|NA|TRBV5-1
CASSSIGGADTQYF
TGCGCCAGCAGCTCTATAGGGGGAGCAGATACGCAGTATTTT
>NA|TRBJ2-3|NA|TRBV9
CASSVTLTTTDTQYF
TGTGCCAGCAGCGTTACCCTAACGACCACAGATACGCAGTATTTT
>few|TRBJ2-6|TRBD1|TRBV20-1
CSARDNGGTGYYSGANVLTF
TGCAGTGCTAGAGATAATGGCGGGACAGGGTATTACTCTGGGGCCAACGTCCTGACTTTC
>few|TRBJ2-7|TRBD2|TRBV9
CASSPPGASGGRVPYEQYF
TGTGCCAGCAGCCCCCCGGGCGCGTCGGGGGGACGGGTCCCCTACGAGCAGTACTTC
>many|TRBJ2-7|TRBD1|TRBV29-1
CSVGLGTGATLQYF
TGCAGCGTTGGCTTAGGGACAGGGGCAACGTTGCAGTACTTC
>NA|TRBJ2-1|TRBD2|TRBV27
CASSFGTTLSDEQFF
TGTGCCAGCAGTTTTGGGACTACACTCTCTGATGAGCAGTTCTTC
>NA|TRBJ2-3|TRBD2|TRBV4-1
CASSQDLAGGLADTQYF
TGCGCCAGCAGCCAAGACCTAGCGGGGGGGCTCGCAGATACGCAGTATTTT
>NA|TRBJ2-5|NA|TRBV5-1
CASSLIVGRQYQETQYF
TGCGCCAGCAGCTTAATTGTAGGAAGGCAGTACCAAGAGACCCAGTACTTC
>NA|TRBJ1-1|NA|TRBV20-1
CSAIKNTEAFF
TGCAGTGCTATCAAGAACACTGAAGCTTTCTTT
>few|TRBJ2-7|NA|TRBV20-1
CSALKPTYEQYF
TGCAGTGCTCTTAAACCCACCTACGAGCAGTACTTC
>NA|TRBJ2-3|NA|TRBV6-2/TRBV6-3
CAGSLIQGKGDMQYF
TGTGCCGGCAGTCTCATCCAGGGAAAAGGGGATATGCAGTATTTT
>NA|TRBJ2-7|TRBD2|TRBV30
CAWRLTSGRYEQYF
TGTGCCTGGAGACTGACTAGCGGGAGGTACGAGCAGTACTTC
>NA|TRBJ2-1|NA|TRBV29-1
CSVAALAIRREQFF
TGCAGCGTTGCGGCCCTTGCTATCCGCCGTGAGCAGTTCTTC
>NA|TRBJ1-2|NA|TRBV28
CASSLPGLIYGYTF
TGTGCCAGCAGTTTACCCGGACTGATCTATGGCTACACCTTC
>NA|TRBJ1-2|NA|TRBV20-1
CSAASLEGYTF
TGCAGTGCTGCCTCTTTGGAGGGCTACACCTTC
>NA|TRBJ2-7|NA|TRBV12-3/TRBV12-4
CASTLAGTSYEQYF
TGTGCCAGCACGCTCGCCGGGACCTCCTACGAGCAGTACTTC
>NA|TRBJ2-7|TRBD2|TRBV12-3/TRBV12-4
CTSSLLAGGYEQYF
TGTACCAGCAGTTTATTAGCGGGAGGCTACGAGCAGTACTTC
>NA|TRBJ2-7|NA|TRBV21-1
CASSKGPTIFGEQYF
TGTGCCAGCAGCAAAGGACCCACAATTTTTGGGGAGCAGTACTTC
>NA|TRBJ2-1|NA|TRBV20-1
CSARGLGGYGEQFF
TGCAGTGCTAGAGGACTAGGAGGGTATGGCGAGCAGTTCTTC
>NA|TRBJ2-6|NA|TRBV28
CASRKGPSKANVLTF
TGTGCCAGCAGGAAGGGACCATCTAAAGCCAACGTCCTGACTTTC
>NA|TRBJ2-7|TRBD1|TRBV6-5
CASSYSYRGLGYEQYF
TGTGCCAGCAGTTACTCTTACAGGGGGCTTGGGTACGAGCAGTACTTC
>few|TRBJ2-7|TRBD1|TRBV7-9
CASSLFPGTGMSYEQYF
TGTGCCAGCAGCTTATTCCCCGGGACAGGGATGTCCTACGAGCAGTACTTC
>NA|TRBJ2-6|NA|TRBV4-2
CAGSPRGQGGSGANVLTF
TGTGCCGGCAGCCCCCGGGGCCAGGGGGGCTCTGGGGCCAACGTCCTGACTTTC
>NA|TRBJ2-1|TRBD2|TRBV7-2
CASSPGLAAQETQFF
TGTGCCAGCAGCCCCGGACTAGCGGCACAAGAGACCCAGTTCTTC
>few|TRBJ2-7|NA|TRBV19
CASISLLSGEQYF
TGTGCCAGTATTAGCCTTCTGTCAGGCGAGCAGTACTTC
>few|TRBJ1-5|TRBD1|TRBV11-2
CASSLTGGKGNQPQHF
TGTGCCAGCAGCCTTACAGGGGGTAAGGGCAATCAGCCCCAGCATTTT
>few|TRBJ2-1|NA|TRBV9
CASSVGNEAKGDEQFF
TGTGCCAGCAGCGTAGGGAACGAGGCCAAGGGGGATGAGCAGTTCTTC
>once|TRBJ2-1|NA|TRBV7-2
CASSQGRAVNSYNEQFF
TGTGCCAGCAGCCAAGGACGGGCGGTAAACTCCTACAATGAGCAGTTCTTC
>NA|TRBJ1-2|NA|TRBV3-1
CASSQLNINYGYTF
TGTGCCAGCAGCCAACTTAATATTAACTATGGCTACACCTTC
>many|TRBJ2-5|TRBD1|TRBV20-1
CSAGQDSSQETQYF
TGCAGTGCTGGACAGGACAGTTCTCAAGAGACCCAGTACTTC
>NA|TRBJ2-7|TRBD1|TRBV28
CTSSSTQGAGYEQYF
TGTACCAGCAGTTCCACGCAGGGGGCAGGGTACGAGCAGTACTTC
>NA|TRBJ2-5|TRBD1|TRBV30
CAWNRGSGQTQYF
TGTGCCTGGAACAGGGGGAGTGGCCAGACCCAGTACTTC
>NA|TRBJ2-5|NA|TRBV7-3
CASSLSYGSGETQYF
TGTGCCAGCAGCTTATCATATGGGTCAGGAGAGACCCAGTACTTC
>few|TRBJ2-3|NA|TRBV10-3
CAISESRGMSADTQYF
TGTGCCATCAGTGAGTCAAGGGGAATGTCGGCAGATACGCAGTATTTT
>NA|TRBJ2-3|NA|TRBV9
CASSVGGTPGDTQYF
TGTGCCAGCAGCGTCGGTGGGACGCCCGGGGATACGCAGTATTTT
>NA|TRBJ2-7|NA|TRBV20-1
CSAAEDWDTFYEQYF
TGCAGTGCCGCTGAGGATTGGGACACCTTCTACGAGCAGTACTTC
>few|TRBJ2-1|TRBD2|TRBV6-2/TRBV6-3
CASSYPITSGRVENEQFF
TGTGCCAGCAGTTACCCAATTACTAGCGGGAGGGTGGAAAATGAGCAGTTCTTC
>NA|TRBJ2-1|TRBD2|TRBV20-1
CSARDQSGRGTKQFF
TGCAGTGCTAGAGATCAAAGCGGGAGGGGGACTAAGCAGTTCTTC
>few|TRBJ2-7|TRBD1|TRBV2
CASRIPGGFNYEQYF
TGTGCCAGCAGAATCCCAGGGGGCTTTAACTACGAGCAGTACTTC
>few|TRBJ2-2|NA|TRBV4-1
CAIRDINTGELFF
TGCGCCATCCGGGACATTAACACCGGGGAGCTGTTTTTT
>few|TRBJ2-7|NA|TRBV11-2
CASSSQGGIYEQYF
TGTGCCAGCAGCTCACAGGGAGGGATCTACGAGCAGTACTTC
>NA|TRBJ2-1|TRBD2|TRBV3-1
CASSQLAGGGEQFF
TGTGCCAGCAGCCAGTTAGCGGGAGGGGGAGAGCAGTTCTTC
>NA|TRBJ1-2|NA|TRBV20-1
CSASFGVGDNGYTF
TGCAGTGCTAGTTTCGGGGTGGGTGATAATGGCTACACCTTC
>few|TRBJ1-5|NA|TRBV4-1
CASSQEEGRPQHF
TGCGCCAGCAGCCAAGAGGAGGGGAGGCCCCAGCATTTT
>NA|TRBJ2-6|TRBD1|TRBV5-8
CASSIRTGSSGANVLTF
TGTGCCAGCAGCATCCGGACAGGAAGCTCTGGGGCCAACGTCCTGACTTTC
>NA|TRBJ2-3|TRBD2|TRBV2
CASSGLAGGLPDTQYF
TGTGCCAGCAGTGGACTAGCGGGGGGGTTGCCAGATACGCAGTATTTT
>NA|TRBJ1-5|NA|TRBV20-1
CSARVGSRYNQPQHF
TGCAGTGCTAGAGTGGGTAGTCGATACAATCAGCCCCAGCATTTT
>NA|TRBJ2-1|NA|TRBV10-3
CAISEGLYNEQFF
TGTGCCATCAGTGAAGGGCTTTACAATGAGCAGTTCTTC
>many|TRBJ2-7|NA|TRBV4-1
CASSQLGSNEQYF
TGCGCCAGCAGCCAATTAGGGTCGAACGAGCAGTACTTC
>few|TRBJ2-1|TRBD2|TRBV10-2
CASSEGRGGSYNEQFF
TGCGCCAGCAGTGAGGGGCGGGGGGGCTCCTACAATGAGCAGTTCTTC